These 17 T cell receptor beta chains came from one sample sequenced in a study of blood T cell repertoires in COVID-19. The assay was immunoSEQ multiplex PCR, and TCRdb's table has in-frame clones only and misses some. The table includes 170,000 or so clones, 86% detected once. The sequenced sample was peripheral blood. The receptors derive from a man aged 50-59 years with active or convalescent COVID-19.

V gene TRBV11-2 combines with J gene TRBJ1-1; perhaps TRBD1 as D (6 bases). This CDR3 region has 13 residues. V lost 4 bases to trimming and J lost 5 bases, with 11 bases between them. Germline CDR1 and CDR2: SGHAT and FQNNGV. The CDR3 DNA reads as TGTGCCAGCAGCTACAGGGTGCGAACTGAAGCTTTCTTT. Its translation is CASSYRVRTEAFF. The complete variable domain, with remaining parts taken from reference TRBV11-2 and TRBJ1-1, reads EAGVAQSPRYKIIEKRQSVAFWCNPISGHATLYWYQQILGQGPKLLIQFQNNGVVDDSQLPKDRFSAERLKGVDSTLKIQPAKLEDSAVYLCASSYRVRTEAFFGQGTRLTVV.

V and J are TRBV12-5 and TRBJ1-3; TRBD1 matches at 8 bases. This CDR3 is 14 amino acids long. J gave up 2 bases and V 5 bases, and 2 bases lay outside the gene matches. The germline V gene has CDR1 LGHNT and CDR2 FRNRAP. The CDR3: CASGRTGTGNTIYF. CDR3 DNA: TGTGCTAGTGGTCGGACAGGGACTGGAAACACCATATATTTT.

The rearrangement joins TRBV6-1 to TRBJ2-7; unclear D gene. The CDR3 runs 11 residues. Germline V gene sequence: CDR1 MNHNS, CDR2 SASEGT. V was clipped by 1 base and J by 7 bases, with 5 bases between them. Here the CDR3 reads CASSEVAEQYF. The CDR3 region has the DNA TGTGCCAGCAGTGAAGTAGCAGAGCAGTACTTC.

This clone appeared a few times. The rearrangement links TRBV5-1 to TRBJ2-1, with 10 nucleotides matching TRBD2. Trimming removed 0 bases from V and 6 bases from J; junction bases left unmatched: 3. The germline V gene encodes CDR1 SGHRS and CDR2 YFSETQ. The CDR3 loop spans 15 amino acids. The CDR3 DNA follows: TGCGCCAGCAGCTTGGTACTAGCGGGGAGCAATGAGCAGTTCTTC. Amino acids: CASSLVLAGSNEQFF. The full variable domain, completed using reference TRBV5-1 and TRBJ2-1, is KAGVTQTPRYLIKTRGQQVTLSCSPISGHRSVSWYQQTPGQGLQFLFEYFSETQRNKGNFPGRFSGRQFSNSRSEMNVSTLELGDSALYLCASSLVLAGSNEQFFGPGTRLTVL.

This chain links TRBV20-1 with TRBJ2-3; 7 bases are a match to TRBD2. The CDR3 totals 15 residues. Looked up from germline, CDR1 is DFQATT and CDR2 is SNEGSKA (reference sequence). The J segment lost 1 base and the V segment lost 3 bases, leaving 7 bases of the junction unmatched. Here the CDR3 DNA reads TGCAGTGCTAGTGGGGGGGTAGCGGGCACAGATACGCAGTATTTT. Residues: CSASGGVAGTDTQYF.

The chain links TRBV19 to TRBJ1-6; the D gene is possibly TRBD1 (5 bases). The CDR3 consists of 14 residues. V lost 2 bases to trimming and J lost 7 bases, with 9 bases between them. CDR1 is LNHDA and CDR2 is SQIVND in the germline V gene (reference sequence). The CDR3 DNA is TGTGCCAGTAGTATACAGGGAGGGAATTCACCCCTCCACTTT. Translating gives CASSIQGGNSPLHF.

The V call is TRBV24-1, the J call TRBJ2-3, with TRBD1 matching over 7 bases. CDR3 length: 14 residues. J gave up 5 bases and V 4 bases, and 5 bases lay outside the gene matches. Germline assignment: CDR1 KGHDR and CDR2 SFDVKD. CDR3 sequence: CATSEPGTVDTQYF. In DNA, the CDR3 is TGTGCCACCAGTGAGCCCGGGACAGTAGATACGCAGTATTTT.

This chain links TRBV6-2 or TRBV6-3 with TRBJ1-5; 7 positions agree with TRBD1. Germline trimming cut 6 bases from V and 9 bases from J; bases unmatched to any gene: 8. The germline V gene has CDR1 MNHEY and CDR2 SVGEGT. CDR3 size: 13 residues. The CDR3, as DNA: TGTGCCAGCAGCCTAACTTGGGACAGGCCCCAGCATTTT. Amino acids: CASSLTWDRPQHF.

The chain's CDR3 is CASSVMSRTFF. In nucleotides, the CDR3 is TGTGCCAGCAGTGTGATGAGTAGAACGTTCTTC. The rearrangement joins TRBV2 to TRBJ2-1; no clear D. Looked up from germline, CDR1 is SNHLY and CDR2 is FYNNEI. The CDR3 runs 11 residues. Trimming took 4 bases from V and 15 from J, leaving 13 bases between them.

The J gene is TRBJ2-1, the V gene TRBV4-3; D might be TRBD1 (6 bases). Germline CDR1 is LGHNA and CDR2 is YSLEER. This CDR3 spans 17 amino acids. V was clipped by 4 bases and J by 6 bases, with 22 bases between them. Written as DNA, the CDR3 is TGCGCCAGCAGCCGCCGGCTTTGGGGACAACCCACCAATGAGCAGTTCTTC. This translates into CASSRRLWGQPTNEQFF.

The chain recombines TRBV11-3 with TRBJ2-2; D remains unclear. Germline loops: CDR1 SGHNT, CDR2 YENEEA. V lost 5 bases, J lost 6 bases, and 10 bases lay in between. The CDR3 spans 13 residues. This CDR3 reads CASSLRIPGELFF. CDR3 coding DNA: TGTGCCAGCAGCCTCAGGATTCCCGGGGAGCTGTTTTTT.

The chain combines TRBV5-6 with TRBJ2-7; possible D gene TRBD1, 6 bases. Per germline, CDR1 SGHDT and CDR2 YYEEEE. V was pared by 1 base and J by 2 bases, with 7 bases between. The CDR3 spans 13 residues. The CDR3 protein is CASSLKGAYEQYF. The DNA for the CDR3 is TGTGCCAGCAGCTTGAAGGGGGCCTACGAGCAGTACTTC.

This clone was recorded once. The chain links TRBV11-3 to TRBJ2-4; TRBD2 aligns across 14 bases. Germline lookup yields CDR1 SGHNT and CDR2 YENEEA. The CDR3 covers 17 residues. V lost 5 bases and J lost 2; bases outside the gene matches: 5. CDR3 nucleotides: TGTGCCAGCAGCCGCCGACTAGCGGGAGGGACCAAAAACATTCAGTACTTC. Translation: CASSRRLAGGTKNIQYF.

This chain connects TRBV4-2 to TRBJ1-4, with D uncertain. V was clipped by 5 bases and J by 6 bases, with 10 bases between them. Germline CDR1 is LGHNA and CDR2 is YNFKEQ. The CDR3 loop spans 13 amino acids. CDR3 region: CASSSGLHEKLFF. CDR3 DNA sequence: TGTGCCAGCAGCAGTGGACTTCATGAAAAACTGTTTTTT.

The V call is TRBV9, the J call TRBJ2-5; 9 bases agree with TRBD1. This CDR3 has 15 residues. Germline CDR1 and CDR2: SGDLS and YYNGEE. V shed 3 bases, J shed 4 bases, and the junction held 7 bases outside the gene matches. The CDR3 DNA is TGTGCCAGCAGCGCACGGGACAGGGTTCCAGAGACCCAGTACTTC. Translated: CASSARDRVPETQYF.

The gene calls are TRBV7-2 and TRBJ1-2; D is unresolved. The germline CDR1 and CDR2 sequences are SGHTA and FQGNSA. V was cut by 6 bases and J by 2 bases, with 10 bases left in between. The CDR3 spans 13 residues. The CDR3 nucleotides read TGTGCCAGCAGGGTGGGAGAGAACTATGGCTACACCTTC. Protein product: CASRVGENYGYTF.

The chain carries TRBV11-2 and TRBJ2-1; D is possibly TRBD2 (5 bases). Trimming removed 4 bases from V and 10 bases from J, with 20 bases in between. This CDR3 has 15 residues. Germline V CDR1 and CDR2: SGHAT, FQNNGV. This CDR3 reads CASSSQQRPGGEQFF. The CDR3 nucleotides read TGTGCCAGCAGCTCCCAACAAAGGCCCGGCGGGGAGCAGTTCTTC. The full variable domain, in which reference TRBV11-2 and TRBJ2-1 provide the parts outside the CDR3, is EAGVAQSPRYKIIEKRQSVAFWCNPISGHATLYWYQQILGQGPKLLIQFQNNGVVDDSQLPKDRFSAERLKGVDSTLKIQPAKLEDSAVYLCASSSQQRPGGEQFFGPGTRLTVL.